The entry below gives a single T cell receptor (beta chain) sequence along with its context. The antigen it recognizes is unknown. One base away there is no much larger clone; base qualities are not given. This specimen comes from a study of blood T cell repertoires in COVID-19 (dated by TCRdb to about 2020). General notes on the study: Samples covering the acute and convalescent phases of COVID-19 were provided by collaborators in the United States, Italy and Spain. The material from the prospective study consisted of cDNA or gDNA derived from T cells, B-cell-depleted T cells, or PBMCs. Subjects who had been exposed to COVID-19, were actively infected with it, or had recovered from it provided the deeply sampled blood TCRbeta repertoires that made up the dataset. The repertoires were released in a freely available public database meant as a resource for research on the immune response to SARS-CoV-2. The samples were drawn from the first 160 participants of the ongoing ImmuneRACE study and from 1,254 subjects provided by 6 global collaborators. Nearly every sample came with metadata listing a de-identified subject ID, COVID-19 status, age in years and sex. HLA class I and class II types, where available, came from metadata supplied by the sample provider rather than from assay-based typing. Study-wide conclusions, independent of this receptor: Clinical and demographic metadata were provided uncurated, with the amount varying by source and participant.

CDR1 LNHDA and CDR2 SQIVND were looked up in the germline V gene (reference sequence). Inclusive of the bounding cysteine and phenylalanine, the CDR3 is 14 residues long. Just CDR3 DNA is preserved here, 42 bases in frame from base 1. The V end gives up 5 bases and the J end 5 bases, leaving 4 bases in the junction not matched to a gene. TCRbeta CDR3 regions were amplified from genomic DNA by means of the immunoSEQ Assay, a bias-controlled multiplex PCR. In the authors' own workflow: Nucleated cell counts per sample were estimated from amplification of reference gene primers within the assay. To quantify the absolute abundance of each unique TCRbeta CDR3 rearrangement, sequence reads were collapsed and filtered. For each sample, productive Simpson clonality was calculated as the square root of Simpson's diversity index across productive rearrangements. TCRdb retrieved this table from immuneACCESS and kept in-frame rearrangements only. Not all clones are present; in checked studies, unresolved V genes account for under half, and no reason is known for the remainder. D and trimming come from the DNA, and the V and J calls and clone size come from that table. The sample contains around 180,000 clones, about 87% of them found a single time. Around a quarter of the sample is taken by the ten largest.

Each collaborating institution followed its own protocols to collect whole blood in K2EDTA tubes. Collaborator samples were shipped for TCRbeta analysis as frozen whole blood, isolated PBMCs, or DNA extracted from either sample type. The chain joins TRBV19 to TRBJ2-7; 12 junctional bases match TRBD2. The sample consisted of peripheral blood. This TCR was recovered from a man between 60 and 75 years old with acute or convalescent COVID-19. The DNA sequence is given as TGTGCCAGTAGTCTACGGACTAGCGGGAACGAGCAGTACTTC. The resulting protein is CASSLRTSGNEQYF.